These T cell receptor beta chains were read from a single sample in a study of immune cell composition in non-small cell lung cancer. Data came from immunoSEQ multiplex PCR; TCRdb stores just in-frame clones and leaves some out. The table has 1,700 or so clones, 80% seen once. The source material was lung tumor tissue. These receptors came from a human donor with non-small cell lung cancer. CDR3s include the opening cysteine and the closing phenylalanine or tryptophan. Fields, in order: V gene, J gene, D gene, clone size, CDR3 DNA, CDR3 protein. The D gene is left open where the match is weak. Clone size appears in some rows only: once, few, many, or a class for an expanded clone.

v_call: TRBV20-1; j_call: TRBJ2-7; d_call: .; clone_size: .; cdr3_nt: TGCAGTGCTAGGAGAGGGTTCGAGCAGTACTTC; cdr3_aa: CSARRGFEQYF
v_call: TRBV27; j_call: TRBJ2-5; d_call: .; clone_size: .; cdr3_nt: TGTGCCAGCAGTTTACAGGGTCGAGAGACCCAGTACTTC; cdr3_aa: CASSLQGRETQYF
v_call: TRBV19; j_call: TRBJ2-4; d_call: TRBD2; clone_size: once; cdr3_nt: TGTGCCAGTATGCCCCTAGCGGCTCCAAACATTCAGTACTTC; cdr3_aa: CASMPLAAPNIQYF
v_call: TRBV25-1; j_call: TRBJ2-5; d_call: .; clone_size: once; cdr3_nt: TGTGCCAGCAGTGAGGGTAGCGGTTTCCAAGAGACCCAGTACTTC; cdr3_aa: CASSEGSGFQETQYF
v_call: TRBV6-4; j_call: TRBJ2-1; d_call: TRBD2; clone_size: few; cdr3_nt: TGTGCCAGCAGTGAAGGTCTAGCGGGAGGGGGCTCCTACAATGAGCAGTTCTTC; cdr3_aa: CASSEGLAGGGSYNEQFF
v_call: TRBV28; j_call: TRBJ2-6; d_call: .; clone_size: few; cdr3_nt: TGTGCCAGCAGTTTTATAGGGGCTTTCTCTGGGGCCAACGTCCTGACTTTC; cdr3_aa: CASSFIGAFSGANVLTF
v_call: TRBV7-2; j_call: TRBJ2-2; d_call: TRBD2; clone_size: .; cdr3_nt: TGTGCCAGCAGCTTAGTTGGTAGCGGGAGTGCTGGCGGGGAGCTGTTTTTT; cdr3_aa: CASSLVGSGSAGGELFF
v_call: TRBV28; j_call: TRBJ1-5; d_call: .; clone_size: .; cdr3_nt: TGTGCCAGCAGTTCCCCCGACGGGGGTAATAGCAATCAGCCCCAGCATTTT; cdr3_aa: CASSSPDGGNSNQPQHF
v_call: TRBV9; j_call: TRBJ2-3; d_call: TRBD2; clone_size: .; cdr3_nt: TGTGCCAGCAGCGTAGATGGGGGAGGGCCGGATACGCAGTATTTT; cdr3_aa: CASSVDGGGPDTQYF
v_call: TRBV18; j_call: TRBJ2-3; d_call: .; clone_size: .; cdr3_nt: TGTGCCAGCTCACCGGGACATCCTACAGATACGCAGTATTTT; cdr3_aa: CASSPGHPTDTQYF